The source of this T cell receptor (beta chain) is a study of T cell changes during pregnancy in multiple sclerosis. The method was immunoSEQ multiplex PCR; TCRdb's version includes in-frame clones alone and lacks a portion of them. The sample shows tens of thousands of clones, around 93% of them seen only once. V lost 6 bases, J lost 2 bases, and 13 bases lay in between. The CDR3 is 14 residues long. Germline V gives CDR1 MNHEY, CDR2 SMNVEV (reference sequence). The TCR was taken from a female donor with multiple sclerosis, enrolled in a pregnancy study. This chain uses TRBV27 with TRBJ1-2; maybe TRBD1 (6 bases). The sample in question was CD8+ T cells from peripheral blood mononuclear cells, obtained in the third trimester of pregnancy. The CDR3 spells CASRDGQLNYGYTF. The DNA for the CDR3 is TGTGCCAGCAGGGACGGACAGTTAAACTATGGCTACACCTTC.